This T cell receptor beta chain was profiled in a study of blood T cell repertoires in COVID-19. Enrolment of Seattle patients took place during active infection, and they were followed longitudinally. The CDR3 contains 14 residues. Trimming left V 4 bases short and J 1 base short, with 11 bases between. CDR1 and CDR2 (germline): LGHDT, YNNKEL (reference sequence). Methods used by the authors: Estimates of nucleated cell counts were drawn from the amplification of reference gene primers. TCRdb keeps only in-frame clones here, not all; method: immunoSEQ multiplex PCR. V, J and clone size were drawn from that table, and D and trimming were deduced from the DNA. This sample has a few hundred thousand clones, with roughly 80% found just once.

The gene calls are TRBV3-1 (or the pseudogene TRBV3-2) and TRBJ2-7; D possibly corresponds to TRBD2 (6 bases). The TCR was taken from a person in their 70s with COVID-19, enrolled during active disease. The sequenced material came from peripheral blood. CDR3 sequence: CASSPPAGSYEQYF. The CDR3 DNA is TGTGCCAGCAGCCCGCCGGCGGGATCCTACGAGCAGTACTTC.